This TCR beta chain was sequenced for a study of T cells after yellow fever vaccination. V gave up 6 bases and J gave up 6 bases, with 9 bases separating them. This CDR3 region has 12 residues. The germline gives CDR1 MNHEY, CDR2 SVGEGT. Template-switching 5'RACE yielded the TCR cDNA; a universal primer site and UMIs were added in the process. In TCRdb, the 5' RACE reads were re-called with MiXCR into one record per CDR3 protein. The table has about 340,000 distinct CDR3 sequences, around 12% seen once. This chain connects TRBV6-2 or TRBV6-3 to TRBJ2-1; a possible D gene is TRBD1 (6 bases). Material: CD4+ T cells sorted from PBMCs, obtained 15 days after the yellow fever booster vaccination. The TCR sequence derives from a man aged 18 to 29 who received the YFV17D yellow fever vaccine. As DNA, the CDR3 is TGTGCCAGCAGGGGGGCCTTCAATGAGCAGTTCTTC. It translates to CASRGAFNEQFF.